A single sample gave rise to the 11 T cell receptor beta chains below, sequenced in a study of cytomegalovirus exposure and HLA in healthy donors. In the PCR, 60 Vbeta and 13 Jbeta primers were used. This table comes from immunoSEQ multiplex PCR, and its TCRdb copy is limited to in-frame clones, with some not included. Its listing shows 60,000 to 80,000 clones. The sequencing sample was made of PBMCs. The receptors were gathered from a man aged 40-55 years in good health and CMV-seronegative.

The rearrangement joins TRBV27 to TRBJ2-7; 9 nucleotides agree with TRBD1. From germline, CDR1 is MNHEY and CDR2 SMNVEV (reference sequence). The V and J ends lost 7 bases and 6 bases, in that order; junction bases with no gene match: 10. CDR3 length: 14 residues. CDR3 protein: CASTLRDRAGEQYF. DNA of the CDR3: TGTGCCAGCACCCTCCGGGACAGGGCGGGCGAGCAGTACTTC.

CDR3 DNA sequence: TGTGCCTGGAGTGCGGCTAGCGGGCGGACACAAGAGACCCAGTACTTC. Its protein is CAWSAASGRTQETQYF. The V gene is TRBV30, the J gene TRBJ2-5; 8 nucleotides line up with TRBD2. The CDR3 is made up of 16 amino acids. Germline V gene data show CDR1 as GTSNPN and CDR2 as SVGIG (reference sequence). V lost 1 base, J lost 2 bases, and 9 bases stayed unmatched.

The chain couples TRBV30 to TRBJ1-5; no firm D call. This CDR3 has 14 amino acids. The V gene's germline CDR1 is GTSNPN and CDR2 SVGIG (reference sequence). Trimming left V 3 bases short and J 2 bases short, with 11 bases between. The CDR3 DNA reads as TGTGCCTGGAGGGGAGGTGGTGGCAATCAGCCCCAGCATTTT. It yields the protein CAWRGGGGNQPQHF.

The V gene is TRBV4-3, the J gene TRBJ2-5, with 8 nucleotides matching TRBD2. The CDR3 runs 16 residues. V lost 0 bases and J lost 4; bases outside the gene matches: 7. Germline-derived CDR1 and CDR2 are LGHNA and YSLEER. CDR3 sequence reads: CASSQEGGRRGETQYF. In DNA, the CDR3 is TGCGCCAGCAGCCAAGAAGGCGGGAGGCGAGGAGAGACCCAGTACTTC.

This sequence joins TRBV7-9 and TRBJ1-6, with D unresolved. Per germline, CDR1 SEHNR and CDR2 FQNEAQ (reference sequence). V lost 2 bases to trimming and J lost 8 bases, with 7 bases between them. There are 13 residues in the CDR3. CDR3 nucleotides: TGTGCCAGCAGCTTAATTCAGGATTCACCCCTCCACTTT. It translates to CASSLIQDSPLHF. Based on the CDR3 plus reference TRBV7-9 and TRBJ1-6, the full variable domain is DTGVSQNPRHKITKRGQNVTFRCDPISEHNRLYWYRQTLGQGPEFLTYFQNEAQLEKSRLLSDRFSAERPKGSFSTLEIQRTEQGDSAMYLCASSLIQDSPLHFGNGTRLTVT.

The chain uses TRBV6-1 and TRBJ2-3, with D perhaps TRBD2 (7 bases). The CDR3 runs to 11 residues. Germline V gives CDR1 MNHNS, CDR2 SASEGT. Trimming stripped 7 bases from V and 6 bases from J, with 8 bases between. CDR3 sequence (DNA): TGTGCCAGCACGGGGGGCGATACGCAGTATTTT. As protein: CASTGGDTQYF.

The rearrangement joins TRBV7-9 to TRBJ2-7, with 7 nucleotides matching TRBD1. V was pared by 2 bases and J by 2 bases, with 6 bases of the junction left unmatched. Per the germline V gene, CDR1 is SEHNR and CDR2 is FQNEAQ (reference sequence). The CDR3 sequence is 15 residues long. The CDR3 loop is CASSLRGTVTYEQYF. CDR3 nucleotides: TGTGCCAGCAGCTTAAGGGGGACAGTTACCTACGAGCAGTACTTC.

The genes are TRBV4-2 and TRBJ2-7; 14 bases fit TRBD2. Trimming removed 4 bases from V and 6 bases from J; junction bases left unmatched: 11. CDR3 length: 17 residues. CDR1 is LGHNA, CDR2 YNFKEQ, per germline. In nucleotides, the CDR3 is TGTGCCAGCAGCCCCAGACTAGCGGGAGGGCTTCCCCCCGAGCAGTACTTC. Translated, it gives CASSPRLAGGLPPEQYF.

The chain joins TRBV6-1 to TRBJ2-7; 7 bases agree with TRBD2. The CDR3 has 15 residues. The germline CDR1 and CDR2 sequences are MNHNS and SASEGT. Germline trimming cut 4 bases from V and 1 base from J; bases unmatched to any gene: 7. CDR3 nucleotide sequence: TGTGCCAGCAGTGCCGGGGCTAGCGGATCCTACGAGCAGTACTTC. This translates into CASSAGASGSYEQYF.

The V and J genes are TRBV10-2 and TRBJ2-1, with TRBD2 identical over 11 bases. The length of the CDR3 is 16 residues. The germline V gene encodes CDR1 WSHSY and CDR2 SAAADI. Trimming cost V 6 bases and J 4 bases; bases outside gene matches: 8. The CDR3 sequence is CASSETSGELYNEQFF. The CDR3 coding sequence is TGCGCCAGCAGCGAGACTAGCGGGGAACTTTACAATGAGCAGTTCTTC.

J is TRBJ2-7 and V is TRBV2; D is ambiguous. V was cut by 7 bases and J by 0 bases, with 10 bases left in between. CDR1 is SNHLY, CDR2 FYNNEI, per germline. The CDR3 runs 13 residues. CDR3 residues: CASNRESSYEQYF. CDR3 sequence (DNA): TGTGCCAGCAACAGAGAGAGCTCCTACGAGCAGTACTTC.